Each of the 23 T cell receptor beta chains below was sequenced from the same sample in a study of T cell responses to AZD1222 COVID-19 vaccine. Data came from immunoSEQ multiplex PCR; TCRdb stores just in-frame clones and leaves some out. The table shows tens of thousands of clones, with more than 75% occurring only once. The sequencing here drew on peripheral blood, taken on day 0 of AZD1222 vaccination. These receptors originate from an adult in good health.

The J gene is TRBJ1-5, the V gene TRBV19, with TRBD1 as a possible D gene (6 bases). CDR1 and CDR2 (germline): LNHDA, SQIVND (reference sequence). V was cut by 1 base and J by 2 bases, with 12 bases left in between. This CDR3 is 16 amino acids long. The CDR3 DNA follows: TGTGCCAGTAGTATAGTTTGGGCAGGGGGCAATCAGCCCCAGCATTTT. Translated: CASSIVWAGGNQPQHF. The full variable domain, its missing parts supplied by reference TRBV19 and TRBJ1-5, is DGGITQSPKYLFRKEGQNVTLSCEQNLNHDAMYWYRQDPGQGLRLIYYSQIVNDFQKGDIAEGYSVSREKKESFPLTVTSAQKNPTAFYLCASSIVWAGGNQPQHFGDGTRLSIL.

V is TRBV24-1 and J is TRBJ2-3, with 7 bases that match TRBD1. Looked up from germline, CDR1 is KGHDR and CDR2 is SFDVKD. After removal of 3 bases from V and 6 bases from J, the junction contained 11 bases not matched to a gene. This CDR3 comprises 16 residues. The CDR3 region has the DNA TGTGCCACCAGTGATCCCGGACAGGTCTGGGGCGATACGCAGTATTTT. Translating gives CATSDPGQVWGDTQYF.

The V gene is TRBV28, the J gene TRBJ2-7, with 7 bases that match TRBD1. Germline assignment: CDR1 MDHEN and CDR2 SYDVKM. This CDR3 spans 14 amino acids. The ends lost 4 bases at V and 3 bases at J; junction bases unmatched: 6. The CDR3 nucleotides read TGTGCCAGCAGTTCCGGGACAGAGTTCTACGAGCAGTACTTC. Its protein is CASSSGTEFYEQYF.

The rearrangement joins TRBV3-1 (or the pseudogene TRBV3-2) to TRBJ2-2; 13 positions agree with TRBD2. J gave up 6 bases and V 2 bases, and 9 bases lay outside the gene matches. The CDR3 runs 18 residues. Germline V gene data show CDR1 as LGHDT and CDR2 as YNNKEL (reference sequence). The CDR3 is CASSQHRLAGGNAGELFF. The CDR3 DNA is TGTGCCAGCAGCCAACACCGACTAGCGGGGGGCAATGCCGGGGAGCTGTTTTTT.

The chain combines TRBV6-5 with TRBJ1-1; TRBD1 agrees at 9 bases. Germline trimming cut 7 bases from V and 1 base from J; bases unmatched to any gene: 4. The CDR3 consists of 14 residues. Germline V gives CDR1 MNHEY, CDR2 SVGAGI. The DNA of the CDR3 is TGTGCCAGCACTCCGGGACAGGGGAACACTGAAGCTTTCTTT. Encoded protein: CASTPGQGNTEAFF.

This clone was found a few times. The V call is TRBV7-2, the J call TRBJ1-2; D ambiguous. The germline V and J ends were trimmed by 5 bases and 4 bases, with 14 bases remaining between them. Germline V gene lookup returns CDR1 SGHTA and CDR2 FQGNSA. The CDR3 length is 14 residues. CDR3 residues: CASSQDLRRYGYTF. The CDR3 DNA sequence: TGTGCCAGCAGCCAAGACCTCCGGCGCTATGGCTACACCTTC.

This clone has only one observation. The gene calls are TRBV9 and TRBJ2-7; 11 nucleotides align to TRBD1. This CDR3 comprises 13 residues. The germline CDR1 and CDR2 sequences are SGDLS and YYNGEE. J lost 11 bases, V lost 2 bases, and 6 bases had no gene match. As DNA, the CDR3 is TGTGCCAGCAGCGTTCTAGGACAGGGGGCTGAGTACTTC. Translating gives CASSVLGQGAEYF.

This sequence joins TRBV3-1 (or the pseudogene TRBV3-2) and TRBJ2-1; 9 bases match TRBD2. From germline, CDR1 is LGHDT and CDR2 YNNKEL (reference sequence). With 4 bases clipped from V and 0 bases from J, the junction kept 7 bases outside the gene matches. The CDR3 spans 17 residues. In nucleotides, the CDR3 is TGTGCCAGCAGCCGAAATAGCGGGGGATTCTCCTACAATGAGCAGTTCTTC. This codes for CASSRNSGGFSYNEQFF.

The chain is built from TRBV7-8 and TRBJ1-5; 7 nucleotides match TRBD1. From germline, CDR1 is SGHVS and CDR2 FQNEAQ. J gave up 2 bases and V 8 bases, and 6 bases lay outside the gene matches. The CDR3 runs 14 residues. The DNA of the CDR3 is TGTGCCAGCGCAATCGGACAGGGCAATCAGCCCCAGCATTTT. Encoded protein: CASAIGQGNQPQHF.

The chain recombines TRBV19 with TRBJ1-6, with a possible D match to TRBD1 (5 bases). CDR3 length: 15 amino acids. V lost 6 bases and J lost 7, with 16 bases in between. CDR1 LNHDA and CDR2 SQIVND come from the germline V gene (reference sequence). Here the CDR3 reads CASSRWRQSNSPLHF. In DNA form, the CDR3 reads TGTGCCAGTAGCAGATGGAGACAGAGCAATTCACCCCTCCACTTT. The complete variable domain, with remaining parts taken from reference TRBV19 and TRBJ1-6, reads DGGITQSPKYLFRKEGQNVTLSCEQNLNHDAMYWYRQDPGQGLRLIYYSQIVNDFQKGDIAEGYSVSREKKESFPLTVTSAQKNPTAFYLCASSRWRQSNSPLHFGNGTRLTVT.

V and J are TRBV4-2 and TRBJ2-2; TRBD1 matches at 7 bases. The CDR3 length is 14 residues. With V trimmed by 11 bases and J by 3 bases, 9 bases remained unmatched. The germline V gene encodes CDR1 LGHNA and CDR2 YNFKEQ. CDR3: CAVRGTAYTGELFF. The CDR3 DNA reads as TGTGCCGTCAGGGGGACAGCTTACACCGGGGAGCTGTTTTTT.

The chain has TRBV28 and TRBJ1-5; 8 nucleotides line up with TRBD1. Looked up from germline, CDR1 is MDHEN and CDR2 is SYDVKM. This CDR3 contains 15 residues. J gave up 7 bases and V 10 bases, and 15 bases lay outside the gene matches. The CDR3 loop reads CATFPGQGGFQPQHF. The CDR3 nucleotides read TGTGCCACGTTCCCAGGACAGGGAGGTTTCCAGCCCCAGCATTTT.

The DNA for the CDR3 is TGCGCCACCGGGACTAGCGGGGGGCCTCTCAACAATGAGCAGTTCTTC. Protein sequence: CATGTSGGPLNNEQFF. The gene calls are TRBV5-1 and TRBJ2-1; 15 nucleotides agree with TRBD2. The CDR3 runs to 16 residues. V was clipped by 9 bases and J by 5 bases; unmatched bases: 9. Per the germline V gene, CDR1 is SGHRS and CDR2 is YFSETQ.

V and J are TRBV27 and TRBJ1-1; D uncertain. Trimming left V 4 bases short and J 1 base short, with 16 bases between. CDR3 length equals 16 residues. In germline, CDR1 is MNHEY, CDR2 SMNVEV (reference sequence). As DNA, the CDR3 is TGTGCCAGCAGTTGGAACCCCACGACTGGGAACACTGAAGCTTTCTTT. It encodes CASSWNPTTGNTEAFF.

The chain links TRBV7-2 to TRBJ2-3, with 11 bases fitting TRBD1. The germline V gene encodes CDR1 SGHTA and CDR2 FQGNSA. The V segment lost 6 bases and the J segment 5 bases; nucleotides outside the gene matches: 7. The CDR3 is made up of 15 amino acids. The CDR3 sequence is CASSYPGQGGDTQYF. CDR3 nucleotides: TGTGCCAGCAGTTACCCGGGACAGGGGGGAGATACGCAGTATTTT. Variable domain in full (rest from reference TRBV7-2 and TRBJ2-3): GAGVSQSPSNKVTEKGKDVELRCDPISGHTALYWYRQSLGQGLEFLIYFQGNSAPDKSGLPSDRFSAERTGGSVSTLTIQRTQQEDSAVYLCASSYPGQGGDTQYFGPGTRLTVL.

The genes are TRBV29-1 and TRBJ1-1, with D possibly TRBD1 on 5 matching bases. The CDR3 has 14 amino acids. Germline CDR1 reads SQVTM; CDR2 reads ANQGSEA. V was pared by 4 bases and J by 1 base, with 13 bases between. The CDR3 bases are TGCAGCGTTGGTCGAGGCGGGGCGAACACTGAAGCTTTCTTT. Translated: CSVGRGGANTEAFF.

This chain links TRBV5-1 with TRBJ2-7; a weak D match, TRBD2 (5 bases). Per the germline V gene, CDR1 is SGHRS and CDR2 is YFSETQ. This CDR3 comprises 16 residues. V was cut by 0 bases and J by 5 bases, with 18 bases left in between. This CDR3 reads CASSLAIGRGRDEQYF. The CDR3 nucleotides are TGCGCCAGCAGCTTGGCCATTGGACGGGGTAGGGACGAGCAGTACTTC.

The rearrangement joins TRBV7-2 to TRBJ2-1, with D uncertain. The V gene's germline CDR1 is SGHTA and CDR2 FQGNSA. The CDR3 length is 14 residues. V dropped 4 bases and J dropped 4 bases, with 11 bases sitting between them. CDR3 loop: CASSSLGGYNEQFF. In DNA, the CDR3 is TGTGCCAGCAGCTCACTCGGTGGGTACAATGAGCAGTTCTTC.

Points on this clone: The junction and the germline gene differ at one end; a read error may be behind it. The V call is TRBV5-8, the J call TRBJ1-6, with D possibly TRBD1 on 6 matching bases. CDR3 length equals 13 residues. Germline CDR1 is SGHTS and CDR2 is YDEGEE. The CDR3 spells CASSRDINLPLHF. The CDR3 DNA follows: TGTGCCAGCAGCCGGGACATTAATTTACCCCTCCACTTT.

J is TRBJ2-3 and V is TRBV9; 7 bases agree with TRBD1. Germline V lookup: CDR1 SGDLS, CDR2 YYNGEE. This CDR3 has 12 residues. Trimming cost V 3 bases and J 12 bases; bases outside gene matches: 7. The chain's CDR3 is CASSERQGSQYF. The CDR3 region has the DNA TGTGCCAGCAGCGAAAGACAGGGATCTCAGTATTTT. Together with reference TRBV9 and TRBJ2-3, the CDR3 gives the full variable domain: DSGVTQTPKHLITATGQRVTLRCSPRSGDLSVYWYQQSLDQGLQFLIQYYNGEERAKGNILERFSAQQFPDLHSELNLSSLELGDSALYFCASSERQGSQYFGPGTRLTVL.

This clone was seen only once. This chain uses TRBV7-2 with TRBJ2-1; tentative D call: TRBD1 (5 bases). V was pared by 2 bases and J by 6 bases, with 11 bases between. CDR1 SGHTA and CDR2 FQGNSA come from the germline V gene. There are 14 residues in the CDR3. The CDR3 DNA reads as TGTGCCAGCAGCTTAACGTGGCAGGGCAATGAGCAGTTCTTC. Translating it yields CASSLTWQGNEQFF.

This clone appeared a few times. The CDR3 DNA sequence: TGTGCCAGCTCACCACCTCGACCGGGGGGTAGCACAGATACGCAGTATTTT. Translation gives CASSPPRPGGSTDTQYF. The rearrangement links TRBV18 to TRBJ2-3, with 7 bases fitting TRBD2. V was pared by 0 bases and J by 0 bases, with 6 bases of the junction left unmatched. The CDR3 runs 17 residues. Germline V gene sequence: CDR1 KGHSH, CDR2 LQKENI.

The gene calls are TRBV5-4 and TRBJ2-7; tentatively, D is TRBD2 (5 bases). This CDR3 is built from 14 residues. V dropped 0 bases and J dropped 2 bases, with 9 bases sitting between them. Germline loops: CDR1 SGHNT, CDR2 YYREEE (reference sequence). The CDR3 loop is CASSLVSGTYEQYF. CDR3 bases: TGTGCCAGCAGCTTGGTTTCGGGGACCTACGAGCAGTACTTC.